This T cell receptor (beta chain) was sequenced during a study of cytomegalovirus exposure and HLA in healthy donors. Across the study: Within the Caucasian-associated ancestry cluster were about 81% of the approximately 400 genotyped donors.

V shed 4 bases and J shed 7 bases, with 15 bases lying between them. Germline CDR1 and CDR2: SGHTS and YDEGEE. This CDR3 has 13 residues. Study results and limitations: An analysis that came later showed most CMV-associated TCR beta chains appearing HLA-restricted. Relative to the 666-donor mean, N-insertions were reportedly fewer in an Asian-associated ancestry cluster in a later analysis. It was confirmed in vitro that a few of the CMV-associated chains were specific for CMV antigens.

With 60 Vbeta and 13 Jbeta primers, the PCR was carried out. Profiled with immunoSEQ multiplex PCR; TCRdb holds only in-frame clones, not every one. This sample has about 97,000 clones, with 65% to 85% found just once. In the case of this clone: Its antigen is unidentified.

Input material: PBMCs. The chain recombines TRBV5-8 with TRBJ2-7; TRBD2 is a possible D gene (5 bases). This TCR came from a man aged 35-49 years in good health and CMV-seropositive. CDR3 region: CASSLGRRGEQYF. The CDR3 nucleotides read TGTGCCAGCAGCCTCGGACGGAGAGGGGAGCAGTACTTC.